Each of the 32 T cell receptor beta chains below was sequenced from the same sample in a study of T cell repertoires in cytomegalovirus infection. One entry per CDR3 protein results from TCRdb running MiXCR on the reads. The table has 150,000 to 200,000 distinct CDR3 sequences, roughly 9% seen once. Input material: PBMCs. The receptors were sampled from a human donor in good health (CMV status not recorded). Some clones in this sample may be carry-over from other donors' samples.

This clonotype came up many times. The genes are TRBV5-1 and TRBJ1-1, with TRBD1 as a possible D gene (5 bases). Trimming left V 3 bases short and J 5 bases short, with 14 bases between. CDR3 length: 14 residues. Germline CDR1 is SGHRS and CDR2 is YFSETQ. The CDR3 sequence: CASSWGTEGTEAFF. The CDR3 nucleotides read TGCGCCAGCAGCTGGGGGACCGAGGGAACTGAAGCTTTCTTT. Based on the CDR3 plus reference TRBV5-1 and TRBJ1-1, the full variable domain is KAGVTQTPRYLIKTRGQQVTLSCSPISGHRSVSWYQQTPGQGLQFLFEYFSETQRNKGNFPGRFSGRQFSNSRSEMNVSTLELGDSALYLCASSWGTEGTEAFFGQGTRLTVV.

The genes are TRBV4-1 and TRBJ2-2; D is perhaps TRBD1 (6 bases). The germline gives CDR1 MGHRA, CDR2 YSYEKL. The CDR3 contains 15 residues. V was trimmed by 1 base and J by 6 bases, leaving 12 bases between them. The CDR3 sequence is CASSQGAAGAGELFF. The CDR3, as DNA: TGCGCCAGCAGCCAAGGGGCGGCAGGGGCCGGGGAGCTGTTTTTT.

This clonotype showed up many times. The chain carries TRBV28 and TRBJ1-5, with D perhaps TRBD1 (6 bases). This CDR3 contains 15 residues. Germline V CDR1 and CDR2: MDHEN, SYDVKM. V was trimmed by 8 bases and J by 6 bases, leaving 20 bases between them. In DNA form, the CDR3 reads TGTGCCAGCCCACCACGATCGGGGGGCATTCAGCCCCAGCATTTT. This gives the protein CASPPRSGGIQPQHF.

This rearrangement joins TRBV27 to TRBJ1-1, with 8 bases aligning to TRBD1. Trimming removed 1 base from V and 3 bases from J; junction bases left unmatched: 4. The CDR3 extends over 15 amino acids. CDR1 MNHEY and CDR2 SMNVEV come from the germline V gene (reference sequence). CDR3 residues: CASSLFGQGHTEAFF. The CDR3 coding sequence is TGTGCCAGCAGTTTATTTGGACAGGGACACACTGAAGCTTTCTTT.

This clonotype occurred a few times. This sequence joins TRBV15 and TRBJ1-4; D unresolved. The germline gives CDR1 LNHNV, CDR2 YYDKDF (reference sequence). Trimming pared 1 base from V and 8 bases from J, leaving 11 bases between. The CDR3 is 14 residues long. CDR3 nucleotide sequence: TGTGCCACCAGCAGAGCGGGGATCGAGGAAAAACTGTTTTTT. Protein: CATSRAGIEEKLFF.

This clonotype was seen more than once but under ten times. V and J are TRBV18 and TRBJ2-5, with 10 bases that match TRBD2. Germline V CDR1 and CDR2: KGHSH, LQKENI. This CDR3 has 14 amino acids. V lost 3 bases and J lost 7; bases outside the gene matches: 5. The CDR3 loop is CASSPGTSEGTQYF. In DNA form, the CDR3 reads TGTGCCAGCTCACCGGGGACTAGCGAGGGGACCCAGTACTTC.

This clonotype was seen at least ten times. The V call is TRBV7-2, the J call TRBJ2-3; D remains ambiguous. Germline loops: CDR1 SGHTA, CDR2 FQGNSA. V was trimmed by 5 bases and J by 4 bases, leaving 13 bases between them. The CDR3 is 14 residues long. CDR3 amino acids: CASSPHALSDTQYF. The DNA of the CDR3 is TGTGCCAGCAGCCCACACGCATTGTCAGATACGCAGTATTTT.

This clonotype has at least ten counts. J is TRBJ2-1 and V is TRBV7-9; D tentatively fits TRBD1 or TRBD2 (5 bases each). CDR1 SEHNR and CDR2 FQNEAQ come from the germline V gene (reference sequence). The CDR3 runs to 17 residues. V was clipped by 0 bases and J by 1 base, with 13 bases between them. CDR3 residues: CASSLAIGTPSYNEQFF. CDR3 DNA: TGTGCCAGCAGCTTAGCTATCGGGACCCCTTCCTACAATGAGCAGTTCTTC.

At least ten counts were recorded for this clonotype. This chain links TRBV7-8 with TRBJ2-1; D not certain. CDR1 and CDR2 from the germline V gene are SGHVS and FQNEAQ. This CDR3 is built from 13 residues. Trimming shortened V by 1 base and J by 10 bases, and 11 bases separated the two germline ends. The CDR3 reads CASSLERAREQFF. Here the CDR3 DNA reads TGTGCCAGCAGCTTAGAAAGGGCTAGGGAGCAGTTCTTC.

In this sample, this clonotype turned up many times. This CDR3 reads CASSLSTSQTYEQYF. Here the CDR3 DNA reads TGTGCCAGCAGCTTATCGACTAGCCAGACCTACGAGCAGTACTTC. This chain uses TRBV7-2 with TRBJ2-7, with TRBD2 matching 7 bases. This CDR3 has 15 residues. V gave up 2 bases and J gave up 2 bases; unmatched junction bases: 6. CDR1 and CDR2 from the germline V gene are SGHTA and FQGNSA.

The V call is TRBV9, the J call TRBJ2-6; 9 nucleotides line up with TRBD1. Trimming at V came to 0 bases and at J to 0 bases, leaving 4 bases not matched to a gene. Germline V gene lookup returns CDR1 SGDLS and CDR2 YYNGEE. CDR3 size: 18 residues. CDR3 loop: CASSVGGTGNSGANVLTF. The CDR3 bases are TGTGCCAGCAGCGTAGGTGGGACAGGGAACTCTGGGGCCAACGTCCTGACTTTC.

This clonotype was counted many times. This chain connects TRBV28 to TRBJ2-7; unclear D gene. The length of the CDR3 is 12 residues. V was cut by 6 bases and J by 2 bases, with 8 bases left in between. CDR1 and CDR2 from the germline V gene are MDHEN and SYDVKM. This CDR3 is CASRRPTYEQYF. DNA of the CDR3: TGTGCCAGCAGGCGCCCAACCTACGAGCAGTACTTC.

This clonotype turned up a few times. This rearrangement joins TRBV5-1 to TRBJ1-1; D not resolved. V lost 2 bases and J lost 1, with 9 bases in between. Germline V gene sequence: CDR1 SGHRS, CDR2 YFSETQ. The CDR3 runs 14 residues. The CDR3 here is CASSLNTANTEAFF. DNA for the CDR3: TGCGCCAGCAGCTTAAATACAGCGAACACTGAAGCTTTCTTT.

The CDR3 coding sequence is TGCAGCGCTACAATCGGGTTGGGAAACACCATATATTTT. Translation gives CSATIGLGNTIYF. The genes are TRBV29-1 and TRBJ1-3; the D is unclear. The germline V gene has CDR1 SQVTM and CDR2 ANQGSEA. Trimming shortened V by 7 bases and J by 4 bases, and 14 bases separated the two germline ends. The CDR3 runs 13 residues.

This clonotype was recorded a few times. The rearrangement uses TRBV5-5 and TRBJ1-2; 8 bases fit TRBD1. The junction had 9 bases not matched to a gene; V was cut back by 3 bases and J by 8 bases. The CDR3 sequence is 14 residues long. Germline-derived CDR1 and CDR2 are SGHKS and YYEKEE (reference sequence). The CDR3 protein is CASSSTGQGHGYTF. The CDR3 coding sequence is TGTGCCAGCAGCTCGACTGGACAGGGTCACGGCTACACCTTC.

There are many counts of this clonotype. V usage is TRBV4-3 and J usage is TRBJ1-2; 7 bases line up with TRBD1. Germline-derived CDR1 and CDR2 are LGHNA and YSLEER. CDR3 size: 15 residues. The J segment lost 0 bases and the V segment lost 2 bases, leaving 3 bases of the junction unmatched. In nucleotides, the CDR3 is TGCGCCAGCAGCCAACGACAGGGTGCTAACTATGGCTACACCTTC. Its protein is CASSQRQGANYGYTF.

This clonotype has ten or more counts. The chain employs TRBV7-2 and TRBJ2-1, with TRBD1 matching over 10 bases. J was trimmed by 3 bases and V by 5 bases; bases with no gene match: 7. Germline-derived CDR1 and CDR2 are SGHTA and FQGNSA. The CDR3 runs 16 residues. CDR3 amino acids: CASSNPGQGIYNEQFF. DNA of the CDR3: TGTGCCAGCAGCAATCCGGGACAGGGGATCTACAATGAGCAGTTCTTC.

This clonotype was seen at least ten times. Without the conserved terminal phenylalanine or tryptophan, this CDR3 likely stems from a read error. The limits of the CDR3 on the DNA are not certain, so only TCRdb's listed CDR3 is given. The V call is TRBV28, the J call TRBJ2-1; the table names TRBD2, a call not compared with the DNA. The germline V gene has CDR1 MDHEN and CDR2 SYDVKM. The CDR3 length is 12 residues, termini included. The CDR3 loop reads CASSFPSGGAII.

This clonotype was seen at least ten times. The V call is TRBV15, the J call TRBJ2-7; 8 bases align to TRBD2. CDR1 and CDR2 (germline): LNHNV, YYDKDF (reference sequence). The trim removed 1 base at V and 3 bases at J, leaving 2 bases unmatched. This CDR3 spans 14 amino acids. The CDR3, as DNA: TGTGCCACCAGCAGAGGACTAGCGAACTACGAGCAGTACTTC. Translated, it gives CATSRGLANYEQYF.

Turning to this clonotype: A read error may be the cause here, since a much bigger clone is one base away. The chain carries TRBV7-2 and TRBJ1-1; 8 bases are shared with TRBD1. CDR1 SGHTA and CDR2 FQGNSA come from the germline V gene. This CDR3 has 14 amino acids. In nucleotides, the CDR3 is TGTGGCAGCGATAGGACAGGGCTAAACACTGAAGCTTTCTTT. Its protein product is CGSDRTGLNTEAFF.

The chain employs TRBV19 and TRBJ1-5, with TRBD1 matching 9 bases. Unmatched junction bases numbered 9, after V lost 5 bases and J lost 7 bases. The CDR3 sequence is 15 residues long. In germline, CDR1 is LNHDA, CDR2 SQIVND (reference sequence). DNA for the CDR3: TGTGCCAGTAGTGTTCGGGACAGGGTACGGCAGCCCCAGCATTTT. This encodes CASSVRDRVRQPQHF.

This clonotype has ten or more counts. The chain couples TRBV19 to TRBJ2-1, with 8 positions matching TRBD2. Germline CDR1 is LNHDA and CDR2 is SQIVND (reference sequence). V trimming: 3 bases; J trimming: 2 bases; junction bases outside the gene matches: 6. This CDR3 is built from 16 residues. The CDR3, as DNA: TGTGCCAGTAGTATGCGGGGGGTCCGAACCTACAATGAGCAGTTCTTC. Residues: CASSMRGVRTYNEQFF. Drawing the rest from reference TRBV19 and TRBJ2-1, the complete variable domain is DGGITQSPKYLFRKEGQNVTLSCEQNLNHDAMYWYRQDPGQGLRLIYYSQIVNDFQKGDIAEGYSVSREKKESFPLTVTSAQKNPTAFYLCASSMRGVRTYNEQFFGPGTRLTVL.

This clonotype was observed at least ten times. The genes are TRBV28 and TRBJ2-3; TRBD1 matches 9 bases. Germline CDR1 and CDR2: MDHEN and SYDVKM. J lost 2 bases, V lost 5 bases, and 8 bases had no gene match. This CDR3 is 16 amino acids long. CDR3 amino acids: CASSRATGGLTDTQYF. The CDR3, as DNA: TGTGCCAGCAGTCGGGCGACAGGGGGACTCACAGATACGCAGTATTTT.

This clonotype was seen at least ten times. V gene TRBV11-2 combines with J gene TRBJ2-1, with 12 bases identical to TRBD2. CDR3 length: 15 residues. CDR1 and CDR2 (germline): SGHAT, FQNNGV. V was pared by 3 bases and J by 10 bases, with 7 bases of the junction left unmatched. DNA for the CDR3: TGTGCCAGCAGCTTCCAACTAGCGGGAGGAGGGGAGCAGTTCTTC. It encodes CASSFQLAGGGEQFF.

This clonotype was detected a few times. The V gene is TRBV4-3, the J gene TRBJ1-3; 7 bases map to TRBD1. V was pared by 0 bases and J by 0 bases, with 5 bases of the junction left unmatched. This CDR3 contains 17 residues. CDR1 is LGHNA, CDR2 YSLEER, per germline. The CDR3 sequence: CASSQEGRGNSGNTIYF. CDR3 bases: TGCGCCAGCAGCCAAGAAGGCAGGGGGAACTCTGGAAACACCATATATTTT.

This clonotype was counted many times. The chain couples TRBV7-8 to TRBJ2-3; 9 nucleotides agree with TRBD2. The trim removed 6 bases at V and 2 bases at J, leaving 6 bases unmatched. The length of the CDR3 is 15 residues. Per the germline V gene, CDR1 is SGHVS and CDR2 is FQNEAQ. The CDR3 reads CASSTAGGNTDTQYF. The DNA for the CDR3 is TGTGCCAGCAGTACGGCGGGGGGGAACACAGATACGCAGTATTTT.

This chain connects TRBV20-1 to TRBJ2-1; TRBD1 might be the D (6 bases). The CDR3 loop spans 14 amino acids. Germline V gene lookup returns CDR1 DFQATT and CDR2 SNEGSKA (reference sequence). Deletions cut 5 bases from V and 9 bases from J, with 20 bases between. The DNA of the CDR3 is TGCAGTGCTCGAACCGACAGGCCAGGAGGTGAGCAGTTCTTC. The encoded protein is CSARTDRPGGEQFF.

This clonotype was seen a handful of times. The rearrangement links TRBV2 to TRBJ2-5; 12 nucleotides line up with TRBD2. V was clipped by 4 bases and J by 6 bases; unmatched bases: 6. There are 15 residues in the CDR3. The germline gives CDR1 SNHLY, CDR2 FYNNEI. The CDR3 spells CASSAASGGAKTQYF. Here the CDR3 DNA reads TGTGCCAGCAGTGCGGCTAGCGGGGGGGCGAAGACCCAGTACTTC.

The chain combines TRBV2 with TRBJ2-4, with 10 bases lining up with TRBD2. Germline assignment: CDR1 SNHLY and CDR2 FYNNEI. The CDR3 consists of 16 residues. V trimming: 6 bases; J trimming: 8 bases; junction bases outside the gene matches: 13. This chain's CDR3 is CASRVGLAGAADIQYF. The CDR3 coding sequence is TGTGCCAGCAGGGTGGGGCTAGCGGGAGCGGCGGACATTCAGTACTTC.

Here the CDR3 reads CSVAGLATAEQFF. The CDR3 DNA follows: TGCAGCGTTGCCGGACTAGCGACGGCTGAGCAGTTCTTC. This chain links TRBV29-1 with TRBJ2-1; 9 bases fit TRBD2. CDR3 length: 13 residues. The V gene's germline CDR1 is SQVTM and CDR2 ANQGSEA. V gave up 4 bases and J gave up 9 bases; unmatched junction bases: 7.

The gene calls are TRBV5-4 and TRBJ2-6; D ambiguous. This CDR3 comprises 16 residues. Germline assignment: CDR1 SGHNT and CDR2 YYREEE (reference sequence). Deletions cut 1 base from V and 3 bases from J, with 11 bases between. CDR3 nucleotides: TGTGCCAGCAGCTTGAACGGAATTCTTGGGGCCAACGTCCTGACTTTC. Residues: CASSLNGILGANVLTF.

This clonotype was counted many times. The chain is built from TRBV10-2 and TRBJ1-1; TRBD1 aligns across 7 bases. CDR3 length equals 14 residues. Trimming took 6 bases from V and 0 from J; bases not matched to a gene: 4. Per the germline V gene, CDR1 is WSHSY and CDR2 is SAAADI. CDR3 coding DNA: TGCGCCAGCAGCCTGGGACAGATGAACACTGAAGCTTTCTTT. It specifies CASSLGQMNTEAFF.